Listed below are T cell receptor beta chains from one sample, sequenced in a study of T cell responses to AZD1222 COVID-19 vaccine. TCRdb's table, derived via immunoSEQ multiplex PCR, lists solely in-frame clones and lacks some. Found here are tens of thousands of clones, 89% of them singletons; the top ten hold roughly 5.3%. Here the sequenced sample was peripheral blood, taken 28 days after the second AZD1222 dose. These receptors were collected from an adult who received the AZD1222 COVID-19 vaccine. Both conserved end residues are part of each CDR3. The order of the fields is clone size, V gene, J gene, D gene, CDR3 DNA, CDR3 protein. The D gene is left open where the match is weak. Part of the rows lack a size; the others show once, few, many or a class for expanded clones.

>NA|TRBV6-2/TRBV6-3|TRBJ1-5|NA
TGTGCCAGCAGCCCCTCCACCCCTGGAGGCAATCAGCCCCAGCATTTT
CASSPSTPGGNQPQHF
>NA|TRBV5-1|TRBJ2-7|NA
TGCGCCAGCAGCTTGGGTGAAGGCTACGAGCAGTACTTC
CASSLGEGYEQYF
>NA|TRBV6-4|TRBJ2-1|NA
TGTGCCAGCAGCCTCCGGGGCAACAATGAGCAGTTCTTC
CASSLRGNNEQFF
>NA|TRBV27|TRBJ2-7|TRBD1
TGTGCCAGCAGTCAACGACAGGGAGTCTCCTACGAGCAGTACTTC
CASSQRQGVSYEQYF
>NA|TRBV5-1|TRBJ2-1|NA
TGCGCCAGCAGCTTGGTCTCCGGATTGTACAATGAGCAGTTCTTC
CASSLVSGLYNEQFF
>NA|TRBV6-5|TRBJ1-1|NA
TGTGCCAGCAGTTACTCGGAGGGGAACACTGAAGCTTTCTTT
CASSYSEGNTEAFF
>NA|TRBV24-1|TRBJ2-1|NA
TGTGCCACCAGTGATTTGCGACAGGATCTAAATGAGCAGTTCTTC
CATSDLRQDLNEQFF
>NA|TRBV3-1/TRBV3-2|TRBJ1-1|NA
TGTGCCAGCAGGGCAGGGGCCCTGAACACTGAAGCTTTCTTT
CASRAGALNTEAFF
>NA|TRBV5-1|TRBJ1-4|TRBD1
TGCGCCAGCAGGGAAGGGGGCTCTGAAAAACTGTTTTTT
CASREGGSEKLFF
>NA|TRBV7-9|TRBJ2-2|TRBD2
TGTGCCAGCAGCCTCGCGGGGGGTCGAGGAGTCGGGGAGCTGTTTTTT
CASSLAGGRGVGELFF
>once|TRBV5-4|TRBJ1-1|NA
TGTGCCAGCAGCTTGGGTGGTTGGGGGGACACTGAAGCTTTCTTT
CASSLGGWGDTEAFF
>NA|TRBV9|TRBJ2-7|NA
TGTGCCAGCAGCCCAGACGGGCTAGAAAACTACGAGCAGTACTTC
CASSPDGLENYEQYF
>NA|TRBV15|TRBJ1-5|NA
TGTGCCACCAGCGGGGACGGTGAGGAAGGATGGAATCAGCCCCAGCATTTT
CATSGDGEEGWNQPQHF
>NA|TRBV6-5|TRBJ1-2|NA
TGTGCCAGCATGCCACCCGGGACCTATTATGGCTACACCTTC
CASMPPGTYYGYTF
>NA|TRBV5-8|TRBJ1-4|TRBD1
TGTGCCAGCAGCTTGCCCCGGGACAGGCCCTTGATAGAACTGTTTTTT
CASSLPRDRPLIELFF
>once|TRBV6-5|TRBJ1-1|NA
TGTGCCAGCAGTTTACAGGGCCTTACTGGTGCTTTCTTT
CASSLQGLTGAFF
>NA|TRBV6-5|TRBJ1-1|TRBD1
TGTGCCAGCAGACAGGGGCCCATGAACACTGAAGCTTTCTTT
CASRQGPMNTEAFF
>once|TRBV7-9|TRBJ2-1|TRBD1
TGTGCCAGCACCCTGACAGGGGGGTCCTACAATGAGCAGTTCTTC
CASTLTGGSYNEQFF
>NA|TRBV29-1|TRBJ2-5|NA
TGCAGCGTTGAACAGCGACAAGAGACCCAGTACTTC
CSVEQRQETQYF
>NA|TRBV12-3/TRBV12-4|TRBJ2-3|NA
TGTGCCAGCAGTCCCGACCGAGATACGCAGTATTTT
CASSPDRDTQYF
>few|TRBV11-2|TRBJ1-2|NA
TGTGCCAGCAGCTTAGATGGGGCTGGCTACACCTTC
CASSLDGAGYTF
>NA|TRBV5-8|TRBJ2-3|NA
TGTGCCAGCAGCTTGGGCGGACTTGCCACAGATACGCAGTATTTT
CASSLGGLATDTQYF
>NA|TRBV18|TRBJ2-4|NA
TGTGCCAGCTCACCCTCCCTGGATTTAGGCCAAAACATTCAGTACTTC
CASSPSLDLGQNIQYF
>once|TRBV4-1|TRBJ2-2|TRBD1
TGCGCCAGCAGCCAAGAACAGGGGGGCACCGGGGAGCTGTTTTTT
CASSQEQGGTGELFF
>NA|TRBV9|TRBJ1-2|NA
TGTGCCAGCAGCGAAAACAGGGACCTGGTCTATGGCTACACCTTC
CASSENRDLVYGYTF
>once|TRBV27|TRBJ1-2|NA
TGTGCCAGCAGGACCACCGGGGGGGTCGGTGGCTACACCTTC
CASRTTGGVGGYTF
>NA|TRBV6-5|TRBJ1-1|NA
TGTGCCAGCAGACCCTTTGAGGGGATCTCTGAAGCTTTCTTT
CASRPFEGISEAFF
>NA|TRBV6-2/TRBV6-3|TRBJ2-3|TRBD2
TGTGCCAGCAGCCGCCGGGAGGGTACGCAGTATTTT
CASSRREGTQYF
>NA|TRBV5-4|TRBJ1-3|TRBD1
TGTGCCAGCAGCCGTGAACCGGGACAGGGGGTGGACACCATATATTTT
CASSREPGQGVDTIYF
>NA|TRBV2|TRBJ2-2|NA
TGTGCCAGCGTACGGGACGCGAACACCGGGGAGCTGTTTTTT
CASVRDANTGELFF
>NA|TRBV5-1|TRBJ1-5|TRBD1
TGCGCCAGCAGCTTAGAAGGACAGGTGGGTCAGCCCCAGCATTTT
CASSLEGQVGQPQHF
>NA|TRBV5-6|TRBJ1-6|NA
TGTGCCAGCAGCTCGTCCAGGGATAATTCACCCCTCCACTTT
CASSSSRDNSPLHF
>NA|TRBV7-2|TRBJ2-1|NA
TGTGCCAGCAGCCTCGACAACAATGAGCAGTTCTTC
CASSLDNNEQFF
>NA|TRBV14|TRBJ2-3|NA
TGTGCCAGCAGCCCTCACTCGGCATACACAGATACGCAGTATTTT
CASSPHSAYTDTQYF
>once|TRBV24-1|TRBJ2-3|TRBD1
TGTGCCGCAAGCGGACAGGGTTCCACAGATACGCAGTATTTT
CAASGQGSTDTQYF
>NA|TRBV2|TRBJ2-2|NA
TGTGCCAGCAGTGGAGGCCAGGGAGCTGGGGAGCTGTTTTTT
CASSGGQGAGELFF